The sequence of this T cell receptor beta chain was determined in a study of molecular identifiers for immune sequencing clone quantification. This clonotype was counted many times. Previously reported methods and listed TCR primers produced the bulk TCR libraries. MiXCR was run by TCRdb on the PCR reads, yielding one entry per CDR3 protein. The repertoire holds about 65,000 distinct CDR3 sequences, 15% to 20% seen once, with around 1.6% in the top ten. The sorting of naive CD8 T cells used the CD8+CD4-CCR7+CD45RA+ phenotype. The CDR3 extends over 18 amino acids. The V end was cut by 0 bases, the J end by 3 bases, with 18 bases between. Germline lookup yields CDR1 SGHTA and CDR2 FQGNSA.

The material sequenced was naive CD8+ T cells from blood, with Jurkat cell RNA spiked in. Described subset: FACS-sorted CD8+CD4-CCR7+CD45RA+ naive T cells. The sequence came from a human donor in good health. Some libraries in this study had Jurkat cell RNA spiked in. The J gene is TRBJ1-5, the V gene TRBV7-2; D is unresolved. This chain's CDR3 is CASSLARWEGSYNQPQHF. The CDR3 nucleotides read TGTGCCAGCAGCTTAGCGCGATGGGAAGGCTCATACAATCAGCCCCAGCATTTT.